This T cell receptor beta chain was identified in a study of blood T cell repertoires in COVID-19. Study details: COVID-19 samples collected from the United States, Italy and Spain covered acute and convalescent phases. PBMCs, B-cell-depleted T cells, or T cells were the source of the cDNA or gDNA that made up the material.

The CDR3 runs 12 residues. Germline V CDR1 and CDR2: MDHEN, SYDVKM. Trimming pared 7 bases from V and 14 bases from J, leaving 18 bases between. Authors' methods: The authors estimated nucleated cell counts from reference gene primer amplification. Sequencing was performed with immunoSEQ multiplex PCR; in TCRdb, only in-frame clones are kept and a portion is missing. V and J calls and clone size are as listed in that table; D and trimming were resolved from the DNA. This table holds some 97,000 clones, roughly nine tenths found once. This chain connects TRBV28 to TRBJ2-1; D is perhaps TRBD1 (6 bases). Sequenced: peripheral blood. The clonotype was recovered from a man aged 45-65 years with active COVID-19. The CDR3 DNA follows: TGTGCCAGCAACCCTCCTTGGGGGCACAAGTTCTTC. Residues: CASNPPWGHKFF.